Below, 27 T cell receptor beta chains from the same sample are listed, as sequenced in a study of cytomegalovirus exposure and HLA in healthy donors. PCR used 60 Vbeta primers and 13 Jbeta primers. Clones were sequenced by immunoSEQ multiplex PCR, and TCRdb holds only the in-frame ones, with some missing. This listing includes tens of thousands of clones. The sample was PBMCs. Every receptor here comes from a woman in her 30s in good health and CMV-seropositive.

The V and J genes are TRBV12-5 and TRBJ2-3; 8 bases are shared with TRBD1. This CDR3 comprises 15 residues. Per germline, CDR1 LGHNT and CDR2 FRNRAP. V shed 0 bases and J 4 bases; nucleotides not matched to a gene: 3. The CDR3: CASGLVQGGADTQYF. Here the CDR3 DNA reads TGTGCTAGTGGTTTGGTACAGGGGGGTGCAGATACGCAGTATTTT.

V is TRBV27 and J is TRBJ1-2, with D maybe TRBD1 (5 bases). Germline CDR1 and CDR2: MNHEY and SMNVEV (reference sequence). Trimming shortened V by 1 base and J by 3 bases, and 18 bases separated the two germline ends. CDR3 length equals 17 residues. The CDR3 here is CASSLFPRRGRDYGYTF. CDR3 sequence (DNA): TGTGCCAGCAGTTTATTCCCCCGAAGGGGCCGAGACTATGGCTACACCTTC.

The genes are TRBV9 and TRBJ2-7; 12 bases agree with TRBD2. The CDR3 is 14 residues long. The germline V gene has CDR1 SGDLS and CDR2 YYNGEE. V lost 3 bases, J lost 6 bases, and 4 bases stayed unmatched. Written as DNA, the CDR3 is TGTGCCAGCAGCGCCCTAGCGGGGGGGCCCGAGCAGTACTTC. It translates to CASSALAGGPEQYF.

CDR3 DNA sequence: TGTGCCAGCAGCCCACTAGGAAGGGAGAGGGGGAGACCCTACGAGCAGTACTTC. It translates to CASSPLGRERGRPYEQYF. V is TRBV11-2 and J is TRBJ2-7; a possible D gene is TRBD1 (6 bases). Germline CDR1 is SGHAT and CDR2 is FQNNGV. The CDR3 spans 18 residues. Trimming left V 5 bases short and J 2 bases short, with 25 bases between. The complete variable domain, with remaining parts taken from reference TRBV11-2 and TRBJ2-7, reads EAGVAQSPRYKIIEKRQSVAFWCNPISGHATLYWYQQILGQGPKLLIQFQNNGVVDDSQLPKDRFSAERLKGVDSTLKIQPAKLEDSAVYLCASSPLGRERGRPYEQYFGPGTRLTVT.

Note on this clone: Other DNA sequences within the sample encode an identical CDR3. The chain couples TRBV7-9 to TRBJ1-5; D not resolved. Germline V CDR1 and CDR2: SEHNR, FQNEAQ (reference sequence). The ends were cut back, 5 bases at V and 6 bases at J, with 11 bases in the middle. This CDR3 comprises 13 residues. CDR3 in amino acids: CASSPPSGQPQHF. The DNA of the CDR3 is TGTGCCAGCAGCCCTCCGTCCGGTCAGCCCCAGCATTTT.

V usage is TRBV9 and J usage is TRBJ2-7, with D perhaps TRBD1 (5 bases). There are 16 residues in the CDR3. Germline V gene sequence: CDR1 SGDLS, CDR2 YYNGEE. Trimming pared 4 bases from V and 2 bases from J, leaving 19 bases between. CDR3 bases: TGTGCCAGCAGCCCCTCTATAAAGACAGCCCCCTACGAGCAGTACTTC. Translation: CASSPSIKTAPYEQYF.

The chain links TRBV2 to TRBJ1-2; 11 bases map to TRBD1. This CDR3 region has 14 residues. From germline, CDR1 is SNHLY and CDR2 FYNNEI. The J segment lost 4 bases and the V segment lost 7 bases, leaving 5 bases of the junction unmatched. The CDR3 protein is CASNRDRGTYGYTF. CDR3 nucleotide sequence: TGTGCCAGCAATCGGGACAGGGGGACCTATGGCTACACCTTC. Full variable domain (outside the CDR3, taken from reference TRBV2 and TRBJ1-2): EPEVTQTPSHQVTQMGQEVILRCVPISNHLYFYWYRQILGQKVEFLVSFYNNEISEKSEIFDDQFSVERPDGSNFTLKIRSTKLEDSAMYFCASNRDRGTYGYTFGSGTRLTVV.

The genes are TRBV5-1 and TRBJ2-6; perhaps TRBD1 as D (7 bases). This CDR3 has 17 residues. Between the trimmed V and J ends, which lost 4 bases and 0 bases, there was a span of 14 bases. The germline gives CDR1 SGHRS, CDR2 YFSETQ. The CDR3 region has the DNA TGCGCCAGCAGCCTGACAGGGAGGAACTCTGGGGCCAACGTCCTGACTTTC. This translates into CASSLTGRNSGANVLTF.

J is TRBJ2-1 and V is TRBV29-1; 7 positions agree with TRBD2. Germline V gives CDR1 SQVTM, CDR2 ANQGSEA. The CDR3 spans 13 residues. Trimming at V came to 2 bases and at J to 2 bases, leaving 0 bases not matched to a gene. CDR3: CSVELAAYNEQFF. DNA for the CDR3: TGCAGCGTTGAACTAGCGGCCTACAATGAGCAGTTCTTC.

The rearrangement uses TRBV6-1 and TRBJ2-1; TRBD2 aligns across 13 bases. With V trimmed by 7 bases and J by 15 bases, 12 bases remained unmatched. The CDR3 is made up of 14 amino acids. CDR1 and CDR2 from the germline V gene are MNHNS and SASEGT. For the CDR3, the DNA is TGTGCCAGCACCTTCGGACTAGCGGGAGTAGCTCTGTTCTTC. It translates to CASTFGLAGVALFF.

The V and J genes are TRBV6-6 and TRBJ2-5; TRBD1 aligns across 7 bases. CDR1 is MNHNY and CDR2 is SVGAGI in the germline V gene (reference sequence). V shed 0 bases and J 6 bases; nucleotides not matched to a gene: 7. The CDR3 sequence is 15 residues long. The DNA for the CDR3 is TGTGCCAGCAGTTACTCGATCGGACAGGTCCAGACCCAGTACTTC. This sequence encodes CASSYSIGQVQTQYF.

V usage is TRBV29-1 and J usage is TRBJ2-2, with a possible D match to TRBD1 (6 bases). Trimming took 5 bases from V and 2 from J, leaving 12 bases between them. This CDR3 spans 14 amino acids. Per the germline V gene, CDR1 is SQVTM and CDR2 is ANQGSEA. The CDR3 DNA reads TGCAGCGTTCAAAGGACAGCCAACACCGGGGAGCTGTTTTTT. Encoded protein: CSVQRTANTGELFF.

The chain couples TRBV7-8 to TRBJ2-1, with 7 bases identical to TRBD2. V lost 2 bases and J lost 6; bases outside the gene matches: 4. The CDR3 is 14 amino acids. CDR1 SGHVS and CDR2 FQNEAQ come from the germline V gene. The CDR3, as DNA: TGTGCCAGCAGCTTATTGGCTAGCGGCAATGAGCAGTTCTTC. Amino acids: CASSLLASGNEQFF.

The gene calls are TRBV28 and TRBJ1-2, with D maybe TRBD1 (5 bases). CDR3 length equals 13 residues. The V end lost 2 bases, the J end lost 6 bases, and 10 bases lay between the germline ends. Germline V gives CDR1 MDHEN, CDR2 SYDVKM. The CDR3 DNA reads as TGTGCCAGCAGTTTAGCGGGACCGGATGGCTACACCTTC. Residues: CASSLAGPDGYTF.

This rearrangement joins TRBV4-2 to TRBJ1-1, with TRBD1 identical over 10 bases. CDR1 and CDR2 (germline): LGHNA, YNFKEQ. Trimming at V came to 3 bases and at J to 6 bases, leaving 7 bases not matched to a gene. The CDR3 sequence is 15 residues long. The chain's CDR3 is CASSQRTGGTAEAFF. CDR3 DNA: TGTGCCAGCAGCCAGAGGACAGGGGGGACCGCTGAAGCTTTCTTT.

This rearrangement joins TRBV2 to TRBJ2-2; 8 bases agree with TRBD2. This CDR3 has 15 amino acids. V lost 1 base and J lost 8; bases outside the gene matches: 6. Germline V gives CDR1 SNHLY, CDR2 FYNNEI. The CDR3 protein is CASSEGRASGGELFF. CDR3 nucleotides: TGTGCCAGCAGTGAAGGTCGGGCTAGCGGGGGGGAGCTGTTTTTT.

The chain combines TRBV6-5 with TRBJ2-5; TRBD1 agrees at 7 bases. V gave up 2 bases and J gave up 5 bases; unmatched junction bases: 11. The CDR3 contains 16 residues. Germline values: CDR1 MNHEY, CDR2 SVGAGI. The CDR3 sequence: CASSYRTGTVGETQYF. The CDR3 coding sequence is TGTGCCAGCAGTTACAGAACCGGGACAGTAGGGGAGACCCAGTACTTC.

The chain recombines TRBV7-9 with TRBJ2-7; D ambiguous. This CDR3 contains 14 residues. V dropped 2 bases and J dropped 2 bases, with 10 bases sitting between them. Germline CDR1 is SEHNR and CDR2 is FQNEAQ (reference sequence). The CDR3 DNA reads TGTGCCAGCAGCTTACCGACAAATACCTACGAGCAGTACTTC. Its protein is CASSLPTNTYEQYF.

The chain carries TRBV14 and TRBJ2-7; D perhaps matches TRBD2 (5 bases). There are 16 residues in the CDR3. Trimming left V 0 bases short and J 3 bases short, with 15 bases between. Germline V gene data show CDR1 as SGHDN and CDR2 as FVKESK. CDR3 sequence (DNA): TGTGCCAGCAGCCAAGAGTTCTCGGGGAACCGCTACGAGCAGTACTTC. The encoded protein is CASSQEFSGNRYEQYF.

J is TRBJ1-1 and V is TRBV4-2; TRBD1 is a possible D gene (6 bases). The CDR3 consists of 16 residues. Germline V CDR1 and CDR2: LGHNA, YNFKEQ. V dropped 1 base and J dropped 2 bases, with 14 bases sitting between them. DNA for the CDR3: TGTGCCAGCAGCCAAGTAGGACGGACAGCAAACACTGAAGCTTTCTTT. Amino acid sequence: CASSQVGRTANTEAFF.

Notes on this clone: Other DNA variants within this sample encode the same CDR3. The chain is built from TRBV18 and TRBJ2-1, with TRBD1 as a possible D gene (6 bases). The CDR3 covers 13 residues. V gave up 3 bases and J gave up 6 bases, with 9 bases separating them. CDR1 is KGHSH and CDR2 is LQKENI in the germline V gene. The chain's CDR3 is CASSPQGGNEQFF. Written as DNA, the CDR3 is TGTGCCAGCTCACCCCAAGGGGGCAATGAGCAGTTCTTC.

J is TRBJ1-1 and V is TRBV6-5, with D possibly being TRBD1 (5 bases). CDR1 and CDR2 from the germline V gene are MNHEY and SVGAGI. V lost 5 bases, J lost 3 bases, and 16 bases lay in between. The CDR3 covers 15 residues. The CDR3 here is CASSLHGRADTEAFF. The CDR3 nucleotides are TGTGCCAGCAGTCTCCATGGCAGGGCGGACACTGAAGCTTTCTTT.

The J gene is TRBJ2-5, the V gene TRBV9, with 7 bases matching TRBD1. This CDR3 is built from 15 residues. Trimming removed 0 bases from V and 5 bases from J; junction bases left unmatched: 7. The germline CDR1 and CDR2 sequences are SGDLS and YYNGEE. CDR3 in amino acids: CASSVADRDGETQYF. As DNA, the CDR3 is TGTGCCAGCAGCGTAGCTGACAGGGACGGGGAGACCCAGTACTTC.

The J gene is TRBJ2-5, the V gene TRBV18; D ambiguous. The CDR3 covers 13 residues. V was pared by 3 bases and J by 0 bases, with 5 bases between. Germline V gives CDR1 KGHSH, CDR2 LQKENI. CDR3 amino acids: CASSPNNQETQYF. For the CDR3, the DNA is TGTGCCAGCTCACCCAACAACCAAGAGACCCAGTACTTC.

The V and J genes are TRBV19 and TRBJ1-2; the match to TRBD1 covers 8 bases. Trimming at V came to 5 bases and at J to 4 bases, leaving 12 bases not matched to a gene. This CDR3 is 16 amino acids long. The V gene's germline CDR1 is LNHDA and CDR2 SQIVND (reference sequence). As DNA, the CDR3 is TGTGCCAGTAGTTCGGAGAGGACAGGGCTCACCTATGGCTACACCTTC. Amino acids: CASSSERTGLTYGYTF.

J is TRBJ2-1 and V is TRBV10-3; 11 bases are a match to TRBD2. The CDR3 contains 15 residues. J was trimmed by 7 bases and V by 6 bases; bases with no gene match: 8. Germline CDR1 reads ENHRY; CDR2 reads SYGVKD. The CDR3 DNA sequence: TGTGCCATCAGGACCGGGACTAGCGGTATGAATGAGCAGTTCTTC. It is translated as CAIRTGTSGMNEQFF.

V usage is TRBV9 and J usage is TRBJ2-6, with 9 bases lining up with TRBD1. The CDR3 covers 18 residues. Germline V gene sequence: CDR1 SGDLS, CDR2 YYNGEE. Germline trimming cut 3 bases from V and 4 bases from J; bases unmatched to any gene: 11. This CDR3 reads CASSARPGTGSGANVLTF. The CDR3 DNA is TGTGCCAGCAGCGCACGTCCCGGGACAGGGTCCGGGGCCAACGTCCTGACTTTC.